This paragraph covers one T cell receptor (beta chain) sequence. These data are taken from a study of Graves' ophthalmopathy and Graves' hyperthyroidism. Germline assignment: CDR1 LNHDA and CDR2 SQIVND (reference sequence). This CDR3 contains 16 residues. Trimming took 6 bases from V and 6 from J; bases not matched to a gene: 14. Scientists amplified the TCR beta CDR3 regions from RNA transcripts. The authors performed first-round RT-PCR with HTBI primers and then a second-round multiplex PCR. TCRdb reprocessed the multiplex PCR reads via MiXCR and lists one record per CDR3 protein. The data contain more than 300,000 distinct CDR3 sequences, approximately 15% of them singletons. Other autoimmune diseases, uncontrolled infections, pregnancy or lactation led to the exclusion of patients. The PBMCs had their origin in 10 ml of fresh peripheral blood.

The receptor was isolated from a woman younger than 35 with stable Graves' hyperthyroidism. This sequence joins TRBV19 and TRBJ1-2; 9 bases are shared with TRBD1. The specimen was peripheral blood. The CDR3: CASRSGTGIWFDGYTF. The CDR3, as DNA: TGTGCCAGTAGATCCGGGACAGGGATTTGGTTTGATGGCTACACCTTC.